This note documents a single TCR beta chain sequence. The sample belongs to a study of T cell responses to AZD1222 COVID-19 vaccine. Trimming took off 8 bases at V and 6 bases at J, with 26 bases between the two ends. The CDR3 has 17 amino acids. CDR1 is MNHEY and CDR2 is SMNVEV in the germline V gene (reference sequence). The repertoire was sequenced with immunoSEQ multiplex PCR; TCRdb's copy has only in-frame clones and lacks some. The data contain about 73,000 clones, more than 70% of them singletons. The chain links TRBV27 to TRBJ1-5; D call uncertain. The source of this sequence is an adult in good health. Sequenced here: peripheral blood, sampled on day 0 of AZD1222 vaccination. The CDR3 reads CASSLTATLHGGQPQHF. As DNA, the CDR3 is TGTGCCAGCTCCCTGACCGCGACGCTCCACGGCGGTCAGCCCCAGCATTTT.